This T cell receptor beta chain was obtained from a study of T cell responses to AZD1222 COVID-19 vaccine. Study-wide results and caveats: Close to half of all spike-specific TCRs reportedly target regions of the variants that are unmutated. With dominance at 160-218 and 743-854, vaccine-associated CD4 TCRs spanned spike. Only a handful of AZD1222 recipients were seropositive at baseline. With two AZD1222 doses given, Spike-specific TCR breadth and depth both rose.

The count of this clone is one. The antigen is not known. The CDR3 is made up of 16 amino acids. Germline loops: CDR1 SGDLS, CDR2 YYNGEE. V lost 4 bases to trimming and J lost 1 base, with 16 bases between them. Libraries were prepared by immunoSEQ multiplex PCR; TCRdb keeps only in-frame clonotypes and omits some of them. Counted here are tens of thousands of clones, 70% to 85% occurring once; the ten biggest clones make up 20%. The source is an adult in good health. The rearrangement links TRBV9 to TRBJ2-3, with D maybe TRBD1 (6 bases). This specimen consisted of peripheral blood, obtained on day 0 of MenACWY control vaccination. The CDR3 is CASSQLDSLGTDTQYF. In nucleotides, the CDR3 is TGTGCCAGCAGCCAATTGGACAGTTTAGGCACAGATACGCAGTATTTT.